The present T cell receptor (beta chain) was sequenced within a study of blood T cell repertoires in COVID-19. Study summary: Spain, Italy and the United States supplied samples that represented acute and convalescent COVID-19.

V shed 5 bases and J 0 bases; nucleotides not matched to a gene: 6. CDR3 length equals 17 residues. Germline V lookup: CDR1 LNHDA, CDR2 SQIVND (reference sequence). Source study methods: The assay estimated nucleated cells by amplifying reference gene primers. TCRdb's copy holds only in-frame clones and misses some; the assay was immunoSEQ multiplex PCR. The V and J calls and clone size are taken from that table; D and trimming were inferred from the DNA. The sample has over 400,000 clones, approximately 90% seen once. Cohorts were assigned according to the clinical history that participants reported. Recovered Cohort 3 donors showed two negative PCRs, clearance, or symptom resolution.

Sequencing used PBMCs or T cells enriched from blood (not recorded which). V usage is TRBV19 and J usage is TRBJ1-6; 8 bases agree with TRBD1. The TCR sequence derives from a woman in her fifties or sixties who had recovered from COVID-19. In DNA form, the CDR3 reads TGTGCCAGTAGTCCCTGGACAGGGAGCTCCTATAATTCACCCCTCCACTTT. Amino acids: CASSPWTGSSYNSPLHF.